The 32 T cell receptor beta chains in this list originate from one sample, sequenced in a study of blood T cell repertoires in COVID-19. Assay: immunoSEQ multiplex PCR; the TCRdb copy retains only in-frame clones and omits some. The profile covers about 64,000 clones, with around four fifths appearing a single time and roughly an eighth taken by the ten largest. Sequenced: peripheral blood. These receptors came from a human donor in a cohort sampled during active COVID-19.

The rearrangement uses TRBV5-6 and TRBJ1-4; TRBD1 is a possible D gene (6 bases). The CDR3 runs 16 residues. Trimming pared 0 bases from V and 3 bases from J, leaving 12 bases between. Germline CDR1 reads SGHDT; CDR2 reads YYEEEE. The DNA for the CDR3 is TGTGCCAGCAGCTTGGTTGGCAGGGGCCCTAATGAAAAACTGTTTTTT. This gives the protein CASSLVGRGPNEKLFF.

The chain recombines TRBV7-8 with TRBJ1-5; TRBD1 agrees at 7 bases. Germline CDR1 SGHVS, CDR2 FQNEAQ. V gave up 4 bases and J gave up 5 bases; unmatched junction bases: 5. The CDR3 spans 14 residues. As DNA, the CDR3 is TGTGCCAGCAGCTCAGACAGGGCTCATCAGCCCCAGCATTTT. This gives the protein CASSSDRAHQPQHF. Together with reference TRBV7-8 and TRBJ1-5, the CDR3 gives the full variable domain: GAGVSQSPRYKVAKRGQDVALRCDPISGHVSLFWYQQALGQGPEFLTYFQNEAQLDKSGLPSDRFFAERPEGSVSTLKIQRTQQEDSAVYLCASSSDRAHQPQHFGDGTRLSIL.

The chain combines TRBV6-1 with TRBJ2-3; 10 positions match TRBD1. Germline lookup yields CDR1 MNHNS and CDR2 SASEGT. The CDR3 has 15 amino acids. J lost 5 bases, V lost 1 base, and 3 bases had no gene match. DNA for the CDR3: TGTGCCAGCAGTGAAGGGACAGGGGGGGGAGATACGCAGTATTTT. Protein: CASSEGTGGGDTQYF.

In its sample, this clone was seen once. This sequence joins TRBV28 and TRBJ2-5, with a tentative D call TRBD2 (5 bases). This CDR3 is built from 14 residues. CDR1 is MDHEN and CDR2 is SYDVKM in the germline V gene. V was pared by 3 bases and J by 4 bases, with 12 bases between. The CDR3 here is CASSFGLARETQYF. In DNA form, the CDR3 reads TGTGCCAGCAGTTTTGGGCTAGCTCGAGAGACCCAGTACTTC.

V gene TRBV6-6 combines with J gene TRBJ1-4; D possibly corresponds to TRBD1 (5 bases). This CDR3 comprises 14 residues. V was shortened by 7 bases and J by 7 bases, with 16 bases between the two germline ends. Per the germline V gene, CDR1 is MNHNY and CDR2 is SVGAGI (reference sequence). The CDR3 DNA sequence: TGTGCCAGCACGACTAGATCTAGGGGTGAAAAACTGTTTTTT. Translation: CASTTRSRGEKLFF.

This clone was seen a single time. This chain connects TRBV27 to TRBJ1-1, with D maybe TRBD1 (5 bases). Trimming took 6 bases from V and 0 from J, leaving 11 bases between them. This CDR3 spans 14 amino acids. Germline V gene lookup returns CDR1 MNHEY and CDR2 SMNVEV (reference sequence). For the CDR3, the DNA is TGTGCCAGCAGGGCTCCAGGGATGAACACTGAAGCTTTCTTT. It yields the protein CASRAPGMNTEAFF.

This clone occurred once. V and J are TRBV5-4 and TRBJ2-7; 8 bases fit TRBD1. V was clipped by 4 bases and J by 0 bases; unmatched bases: 3. CDR3 size: 14 residues. Looked up from germline, CDR1 is SGHNT and CDR2 is YYREEE (reference sequence). The CDR3 region is CASSTTGGSYEQYF. The CDR3 DNA is TGTGCCAGCAGCACCACAGGGGGCTCCTACGAGCAGTACTTC.

V gene TRBV13 combines with J gene TRBJ1-2; D unresolved. V was pared by 3 bases and J by 4 bases, with 12 bases between. The CDR3 is 14 amino acids. Germline values: CDR1 PRHDT, CDR2 FYEKMQ (reference sequence). The CDR3 protein is CASSLGGGIYGYTF. CDR3 nucleotide sequence: TGTGCCAGCAGCTTGGGAGGAGGAATCTATGGCTACACCTTC.

The chain has TRBV15 and TRBJ2-4; tentatively, D is TRBD2 (7 bases). V lost 3 bases to trimming and J lost 0 bases, with 18 bases between them. The germline CDR1 and CDR2 sequences are LNHNV and YYDKDF (reference sequence). The CDR3 totals 18 residues. The CDR3 bases are TGTGCCACCAGCAGCCCCCGTGCGCGGGGGCCAGCCAAAAACATTCAGTACTTC. This encodes CATSSPRARGPAKNIQYF.

This rearrangement joins TRBV12-3 or TRBV12-4 to TRBJ2-2; D remains unclear. CDR3 length: 13 amino acids. V dropped 1 base and J dropped 5 bases, with 5 bases sitting between them. The CDR3, as DNA: TGTGCCAGCAGTTTAGTATCGACCGGGGAGCTGTTTTTT. The encoded protein is CASSLVSTGELFF.

The chain couples TRBV28 to TRBJ2-5; TRBD2 matches at 12 bases. J was trimmed by 5 bases and V by 6 bases; bases with no gene match: 10. Germline assignment: CDR1 MDHEN and CDR2 SYDVKM. There are 16 residues in the CDR3. The CDR3 is CASRLVLAGGRETQYF. Written as DNA, the CDR3 is TGTGCCAGCAGGCTAGTTCTAGCGGGGGGGCGGGAGACCCAGTACTTC.

The rearrangement joins TRBV6-6 to TRBJ2-1; 13 bases map to TRBD2. The CDR3 has 14 amino acids. J gave up 5 bases and V 11 bases, and 6 bases lay outside the gene matches. CDR1 and CDR2 from the germline V gene are MNHNY and SVGAGI (reference sequence). As DNA, the CDR3 is TGTGCCGTGAGGACTAGCGGGGGAAACAATGAGCAGTTCTTC. Its protein product is CAVRTSGGNNEQFF.

This clone was recorded at least ten times. The chain employs TRBV10-2 and TRBJ2-1; 8 bases align to TRBD1. The CDR3 contains 16 residues. From germline, CDR1 is WSHSY and CDR2 SAAADI. V gave up 0 bases and J gave up 2 bases; unmatched junction bases: 3. The CDR3 coding sequence is TGCGCCAGCAGTGAGTCTCAGGGGGCCCCCTACAATGAGCAGTTCTTC. This codes for CASSESQGAPYNEQFF.

This clone was counted between two and nine times. J is TRBJ2-3 and V is TRBV28, with 7 bases aligning to TRBD1. Germline assignment: CDR1 MDHEN and CDR2 SYDVKM. J gave up 0 bases and V 4 bases, and 10 bases lay outside the gene matches. The CDR3 is made up of 17 amino acids. CDR3 in amino acids: CASSSRQGLLSTDTQYF. Here the CDR3 DNA reads TGTGCCAGCAGTTCGCGACAGGGCCTCCTGAGCACAGATACGCAGTATTTT.

This clone was seen a handful of times. The V gene is TRBV4-1, the J gene TRBJ1-5; D possibly corresponds to TRBD1 (5 bases). With 0 bases removed from V and 8 bases from J, the gap between germline ends came to 20 bases. CDR3 size: 17 residues. In germline, CDR1 is MGHRA, CDR2 YSYEKL. The CDR3 coding sequence is TGCGCCAGCAGCCAAGAAGGCGGGCAGGGAGGCATAGAGCCCCAGCATTTT. As protein: CASSQEGGQGGIEPQHF.

The chain uses TRBV7-9 and TRBJ2-1; D perhaps matches TRBD2 (6 bases). The CDR3 totals 14 residues. V was clipped by 2 bases and J by 3 bases, with 8 bases between them. Germline CDR1 and CDR2: SEHNR and FQNEAQ (reference sequence). The DNA for the CDR3 is TGTGCCAGCAGCTTACGGGGGTTCTACAATGAGCAGTTCTTC. This encodes CASSLRGFYNEQFF.

V usage is TRBV10-3 and J usage is TRBJ1-1; D is uncertain. V lost 6 bases to trimming and J lost 1 base, with 12 bases between them. Germline values: CDR1 ENHRY, CDR2 SYGVKD. The CDR3 spans 14 residues. CDR3 sequence: CAIRRETPNTEAFF. CDR3 bases: TGTGCCATCAGGAGGGAAACTCCGAACACTGAAGCTTTCTTT.

This rearrangement joins TRBV5-1 to TRBJ1-6, with D perhaps matching TRBD1 (5 bases). The ends were cut back, 5 bases at V and 0 bases at J, with 15 bases in the middle. The germline gives CDR1 SGHRS, CDR2 YFSETQ. The CDR3 spans 17 residues. CDR3 DNA sequence: TGCGCCAGCAGGTCCTTGGGGGGATCCTCCTATAATTCACCCCTCCACTTT. Amino acid sequence: CASRSLGGSSYNSPLHF.

The sample holds one count of this clone. The V call is TRBV9, the J call TRBJ1-1, with D uncertain. Trimming shortened V by 3 bases and J by 1 base, and 7 bases separated the two germline ends. Germline assignment: CDR1 SGDLS and CDR2 YYNGEE. CDR3 length equals 13 residues. The CDR3 sequence is CASSEQPNTEAFF. CDR3 nucleotides: TGTGCCAGCAGCGAACAGCCGAACACTGAAGCTTTCTTT.

The chain combines TRBV7-8 with TRBJ1-1; a possible D gene is TRBD1 (6 bases). The germline V gene has CDR1 SGHVS and CDR2 FQNEAQ. The germline V and J ends were trimmed by 2 bases and 4 bases, with 8 bases remaining between them. This CDR3 is built from 13 residues. CDR3 nucleotides: TGTGCCAGCAGCTTACAGGGGAGCACTGAAGCTTTCTTT. It is translated as CASSLQGSTEAFF.

This clone has only one observation. J is TRBJ2-3 and V is TRBV29-1; 7 bases match TRBD1. CDR3 length: 13 amino acids. J gave up 6 bases and V 3 bases, and 6 bases lay outside the gene matches. The germline V gene encodes CDR1 SQVTM and CDR2 ANQGSEA. Written as DNA, the CDR3 is TGCAGCGTTGATCGGACAGGAGCGGATACGCAGTATTTT. The encoded protein is CSVDRTGADTQYF.

This clone was picked up one time. This CDR3 is CASSVATVIHRNYGYTF. CDR3 DNA: TGTGCCAGCAGCGTAGCTACTGTGATTCACAGGAACTATGGCTACACCTTC. The chain combines TRBV9 with TRBJ1-2; D is perhaps TRBD1 (5 bases). Per germline, CDR1 SGDLS and CDR2 YYNGEE. This CDR3 comprises 17 residues. Deletions cut 0 bases from V and 2 bases from J, with 17 bases between.

The V gene is TRBV7-6, the J gene TRBJ2-2, with 9 positions matching TRBD2. The trim removed 3 bases at V and 8 bases at J, leaving 10 bases unmatched. Germline CDR1 is SGHVS and CDR2 is FNYEAQ. The CDR3 spans 16 residues. The CDR3 here is CASSFIGTSLTGELFF. Here the CDR3 DNA reads TGTGCCAGCAGCTTCATCGGGACTAGCCTAACGGGGGAGCTGTTTTTT.

This clone occurred a few times. The rearrangement links TRBV2 to TRBJ2-7; tentative D call: TRBD1 (5 bases). This CDR3 has 14 amino acids. Trimming cost V 4 bases and J 4 bases, with 14 bases left between them. CDR1 and CDR2 from the germline V gene are SNHLY and FYNNEI. CDR3 in amino acids: CASSVTDGAYEQYF. CDR3 sequence (DNA): TGTGCCAGCAGTGTTACTGATGGGGCGTACGAGCAGTACTTC.

The chain couples TRBV6-1 to TRBJ2-5; 10 bases match TRBD1. The V gene's germline CDR1 is MNHNS and CDR2 SASEGT. This CDR3 region has 15 residues. J was trimmed by 5 bases and V by 3 bases; bases with no gene match: 6. The DNA for the CDR3 is TGTGCCAGCAGTGACGGGACAGGGGCTAGGGAGACCCAGTACTTC. It is translated as CASSDGTGARETQYF.

This clone was detected a few times. V usage is TRBV2 and J usage is TRBJ1-5, with 7 bases that match TRBD1. The CDR3 runs 14 residues. After removal of 3 bases from V and 4 bases from J, the junction contained 3 bases not matched to a gene. Germline assignment: CDR1 SNHLY and CDR2 FYNNEI. This CDR3 is CASSETGFNQPQHF. CDR3 coding DNA: TGTGCCAGCAGTGAGACAGGGTTTAATCAGCCCCAGCATTTT.

The chain is built from TRBV29-1 and TRBJ2-1; 10 bases map to TRBD1. The CDR3 contains 13 residues. The V and J ends lost 6 bases and 6 bases, in that order; junction bases with no gene match: 5. Germline V gives CDR1 SQVTM, CDR2 ANQGSEA. CDR3 sequence: CSVDRGLSNEQFF. CDR3 in DNA: TGCAGCGTCGACAGGGGGCTCAGCAATGAGCAGTTCTTC.

The genes are TRBV12-3 or TRBV12-4 and TRBJ2-1; 7 bases are shared with TRBD1. With 10 bases clipped from V and 4 bases from J, the junction kept 7 bases outside the gene matches. The CDR3 runs to 13 residues. CDR3 protein: CATTGQVYNEQFF. In DNA, the CDR3 is TGTGCCACCACCGGACAGGTTTACAATGAGCAGTTCTTC.

This clone has a single count. The chain employs TRBV18 and TRBJ1-1; TRBD1 is a possible D gene (5 bases). This CDR3 spans 15 amino acids. Trimming cost V 3 bases and J 1 base, with 12 bases left between them. Germline V gene lookup returns CDR1 KGHSH and CDR2 LQKENI. The CDR3 bases are TGTGCCAGCTCACCTGTGGGGCTCGGGAACACTGAAGCTTTCTTT. This sequence encodes CASSPVGLGNTEAFF.

The chain links TRBV2 to TRBJ2-7; TRBD1 is a possible D gene (5 bases). This CDR3 is 13 amino acids long. Germline lookup yields CDR1 SNHLY and CDR2 FYNNEI. The CDR3 spells CASSEAAMTEINV. The DNA of the CDR3 is TGTGCCAGCAGTGAAGCTGCCATGACAGAGATAAACGTC.

The rearrangement uses TRBV14 and TRBJ2-3, with D perhaps TRBD2 (6 bases). V was cut by 3 bases and J by 3 bases, with 13 bases left in between. CDR3 length equals 15 residues. Germline lookup yields CDR1 SGHDN and CDR2 FVKESK. CDR3 residues: CASSQRGIRTDTQYF. The CDR3 DNA reads as TGTGCCAGCAGCCAGCGGGGTATACGGACAGATACGCAGTATTTT.

The CDR3 DNA is TGCAGCGTCCCCCGCCTACGATCCCAAGAGACCCAGTACTTC. It codes for CSVPRLRSQETQYF. This chain connects TRBV29-1 to TRBJ2-5; no clear D gene. The CDR3 covers 14 residues. V dropped 6 bases and J dropped 1 base, with 15 bases sitting between them. CDR1 and CDR2 from the germline V gene are SQVTM and ANQGSEA.